This T cell receptor beta chain was documented in a study of shared clonotypes between healthy human individuals. General study results and limits: A few donors held about 5% of naive CD4 clonotypes in common.

CD45RO negativity and positive selection for CCR7 defined naive CD8 cells, a population that excluded terminally differentiated effector memory CD45RA+ cells. CDR3 length equals 16 residues. In germline, CDR1 is SGHDT, CDR2 YYEEEE. Trimming cost V 4 bases and J 5 bases, with 21 bases left between them. A note on this clone: The antigen is not known.

A deep-level run was used for the assay. Each subset's genomic DNA was shared equally among a number of immunoSEQ plates. Clones were read by immunoSEQ multiplex PCR, and TCRdb kept only the in-frame ones, dropping some. The table shows hundreds of thousands of clones, with roughly 95% occurring only once. The sequence derives from a woman in her twenties or thirties in good health. Sequenced material: naive CD8+ T cells sorted from blood. The chain has TRBV5-6 and TRBJ1-2; a possible D gene is TRBD1 (5 bases). CDR3 coding DNA: TGTGCCAGCAGCCAGGGCCCCGGCGGGTCCCCTTATGGCTACACCTTC. It yields the protein CASSQGPGGSPYGYTF. Based on the CDR3 plus reference TRBV5-6 and TRBJ1-2, the full variable domain is DAGVTQSPTHLIKTRGQQVTLRCSPKSGHDTVSWYQQALGQGPQFIFQYYEEEERQRGNFPDRFSGHQFPNYSSELNVNALLLGDSALYLCASSQGPGGSPYGYTFGSGTRLTVV.